These T cell receptor beta chains were read from a single sample in a study of T-cell memory formation after mild COVID-19. A single record per CDR3 protein comes from TCRdb applying MiXCR to the 5' RACE reads. Of roughly 100,000 distinct CDR3 sequences in the sample, over 15% are singletons; the top ten hold 28%. The sample comprised PBMCs or a T cell subset sorted from them (not recorded which). The receptors originated from an adult woman who had mild COVID-19 (a few samples of this study predate the infection). Cell type and time point are not known. The CDR3 runs from the conserved cysteine through the conserved F or W. Fields, in order: J gene, V gene, clone size, D gene, CDR3 protein, CDR3 DNA. The D gene is left open where the match is weak. Where a row states a size, it is once, few, many or the class of an expanded clone; other rows omit it.

TRBJ2-3	TRBV11-2	few	TRBD1	CASSSVWTGGTDTQYF	TGTGCCAGCAGCTCGGTTTGGACAGGGGGCACAGATACGCAGTATTTT
TRBJ1-1	TRBV12-3/TRBV12-4	-	-	CASSFLRVGTEAFF	TGTGCCAGCAGTTTCTTGAGGGTTGGCACTGAAGCTTTCTTT
TRBJ2-4	TRBV7-9	few	-	CASIEPHGGNIQYF	TGTGCCAGCATTGAACCCCACGGGGGAAACATTCAGTACTTC
TRBJ2-7	TRBV20-1	-	TRBD2	CSASLAGYEQYF	TGCAGTGCTTCCTTAGCGGGGTACGAGCAGTACTTC
TRBJ1-1	TRBV7-4	-	-	CASSLVRLTDTEAFF	TGTGCCAGCAGCTTAGTGCGTCTGACAGACACTGAAGCTTTCTTT
TRBJ1-2	TRBV7-9	few	-	CASSLHTLFGYTF	TGTGCCAGCAGCTTACACACCCTCTTTGGCTACACCTTC
TRBJ1-2	TRBV7-9	-	-	CASSPGRVSGYTF	TGTGCCAGCAGCCCGGGTAGGGTTTCGGGCTACACCTTC
TRBJ1-5	TRBV6-5	once	-	CASNPVRGGGNQPQHF	TGTGCCAGCAACCCGGTGAGGGGAGGGGGCAATCAGCCCCAGCATTTT
TRBJ2-1	TRBV15	-	-	CATSEQVDEQFF	TGTGCCACCAGCGAGCAGGTGGATGAGCAGTTCTTC
TRBJ2-7	TRBV7-9	few	TRBD2	CASSPRTSGLDQYF	TGTGCCAGCAGCCCCAGGACTAGCGGTCTCGATCAGTACTTC
TRBJ2-1	TRBV29-1	many	-	CSVEDWASDEQFF	TGCAGCGTTGAAGATTGGGCTAGCGATGAGCAGTTCTTC
TRBJ2-5	TRBV2	few	-	CASSDPGGGLETQYF	TGTGCCAGCAGTGACCCGGGAGGGGGCCTCGAGACCCAGTACTTC
TRBJ2-7	TRBV5-1	-	TRBD1	CASSLVWTGYEQYF	TGCGCCAGCAGCTTGGTCTGGACAGGCTACGAGCAGTACTTC
TRBJ2-3	TRBV5-1	-	-	CASSLPSPDTQYF	TGCGCCAGCAGCCTGCCGAGTCCAGATACGCAGTATTTT
TRBJ1-1	TRBV4-3	few	-	CASSQERGYGTEAFF	TGCGCCAGCAGCCAAGAAAGGGGGTATGGCACTGAAGCTTTCTTT
TRBJ1-1	TRBV20-1	few	-	CSARPRWETEAFF	TGCAGTGCTAGACCGAGATGGGAGACTGAAGCTTTCTTT
TRBJ2-2	TRBV24-1	few	-	CATSVADNTGELFF	TGTGCCACCAGTGTTGCAGACAACACCGGGGAGCTGTTTTTT
TRBJ2-7	TRBV5-5	-	-	CASSLRDGAYEQYF	TGTGCCAGCAGCCTACGGGACGGTGCCTACGAGCAGTACTTC
TRBJ1-2	TRBV20-1	-	-	CSAIDRPNYGYTF	TGCAGTGCAATAGACAGGCCAAACTATGGCTACACATTC
TRBJ2-1	TRBV7-9	few	TRBD1	CASSQAGTGDNEQFF	TGTGCCAGCAGCCAGGCGGGGACAGGTGACAATGAGCAGTTCTTC
TRBJ2-1	TRBV5-6	-	-	CASSAAVSSYNEQFF	TGTGCCAGCAGCGCCGCGGTAAGCTCCTACAATGAGCAGTTCTTC
TRBJ1-1	TRBV29-1	-	-	CSVEEGSGGAAFF	TGCAGCGTTGAAGAAGGGAGCGGCGGGGCAGCTTTCTTT
TRBJ1-1	TRBV30	-	-	CAWSSANTEAFF	TGTGCCTGGAGCTCTGCGAACACTGAAGCTTTCTTT
TRBJ1-1	TRBV20-1	-	TRBD1	CSATDRGSTEAFF	TGCAGTGCTACCGACAGGGGGTCCACTGAAGCTTTCTTT